This T cell receptor (beta chain) was identified in a study of blood T cell repertoires in COVID-19. Study-level information: In each case, the material was cDNA or gDNA derived from T cells, B-cell-depleted T cells, or PBMCs.

Original processing notes: Using reference gene primer amplification, nucleated cell counts were estimated. Produced via immunoSEQ multiplex PCR; TCRdb's table is partial and in-frame only. V and J calls and clone size are as listed in that table; D and trimming were resolved from the DNA. The repertoire holds 75,000 to 90,000 clones, with 75% to 90% as singletons. Germline CDR1 reads MDHEN; CDR2 reads SYDVKM. The trim removed 6 bases at V and 6 bases at J, leaving 13 bases unmatched. CDR3 length equals 16 residues. V is TRBV28 and J is TRBJ1-2; TRBD1 matches at 10 bases. This clonotype originated in a human donor in a cohort sampled during active COVID-19. Input material: peripheral blood. In DNA form, the CDR3 reads TGTGCCAGCAGCTTGTGGACAGGGGGTTCCTTGCATGGCTACACCTTC. It is translated as CASSLWTGGSLHGYTF.